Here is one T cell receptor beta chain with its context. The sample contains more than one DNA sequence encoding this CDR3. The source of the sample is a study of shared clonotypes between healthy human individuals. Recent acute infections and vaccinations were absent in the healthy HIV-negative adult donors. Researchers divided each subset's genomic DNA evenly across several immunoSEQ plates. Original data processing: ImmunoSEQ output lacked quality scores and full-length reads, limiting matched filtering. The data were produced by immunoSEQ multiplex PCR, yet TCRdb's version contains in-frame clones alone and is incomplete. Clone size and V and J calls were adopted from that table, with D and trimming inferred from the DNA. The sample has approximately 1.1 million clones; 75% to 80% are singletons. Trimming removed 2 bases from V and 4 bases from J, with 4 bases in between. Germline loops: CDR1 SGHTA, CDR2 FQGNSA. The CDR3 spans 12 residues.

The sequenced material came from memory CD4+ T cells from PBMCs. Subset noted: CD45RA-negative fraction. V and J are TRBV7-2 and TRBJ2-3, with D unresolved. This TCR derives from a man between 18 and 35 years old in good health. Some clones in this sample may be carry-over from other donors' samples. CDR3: CASSLSADTQYF. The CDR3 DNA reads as TGTGCCAGCAGCTTATCAGCAGATACGCAGTATTTT.